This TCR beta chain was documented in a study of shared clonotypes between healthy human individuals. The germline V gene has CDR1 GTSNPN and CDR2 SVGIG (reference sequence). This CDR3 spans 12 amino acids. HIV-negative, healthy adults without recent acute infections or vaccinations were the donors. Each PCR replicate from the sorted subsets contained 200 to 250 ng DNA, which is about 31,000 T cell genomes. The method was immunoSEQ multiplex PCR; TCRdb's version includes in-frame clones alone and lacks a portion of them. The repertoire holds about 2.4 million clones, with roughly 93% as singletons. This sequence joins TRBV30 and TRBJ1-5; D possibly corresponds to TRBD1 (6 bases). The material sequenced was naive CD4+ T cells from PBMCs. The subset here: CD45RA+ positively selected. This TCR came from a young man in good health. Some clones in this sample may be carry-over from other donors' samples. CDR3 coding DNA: TGTGCACTCGGACAGTTCAATCAGCCCCAGCATTTT. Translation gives CALGQFNQPQHF.